Below are 12 T cell receptor beta chains sequenced from a single sample in a study of blood T cell repertoires in COVID-19. Sequencing was performed with immunoSEQ multiplex PCR; in TCRdb, only in-frame clones are kept and a portion is missing. The sample carries about 210,000 clones, around 80% recorded once. Material for sequencing was peripheral blood. The receptors originated from a woman older than 75 with COVID-19, enrolled during active disease.

The rearrangement joins TRBV7-2 to TRBJ1-5; D might be TRBD1 (5 bases). The CDR3 contains 15 residues. V was cut by 5 bases and J by 4 bases, with 15 bases left in between. Germline V gives CDR1 SGHTA, CDR2 FQGNSA. The CDR3 bases are TGTGCCAGCAGCCCTGTGGCAGGGAAGAATCAGCCCCAGCATTTT. It yields the protein CASSPVAGKNQPQHF.

This clone showed up just once. The rearrangement uses TRBV27 and TRBJ2-7; 11 bases agree with TRBD2. The CDR3 has 14 amino acids. J was trimmed by 3 bases and V by 8 bases; bases with no gene match: 6. CDR1 and CDR2 (germline): MNHEY, SMNVEV (reference sequence). CDR3 bases: TGTGCCAGCCGATCTAGCGGGGGGTTCTACGAGCAGTACTTC. Translation: CASRSSGGFYEQYF.

The chain carries TRBV12-3 or TRBV12-4 and TRBJ1-5; D is uncertain. CDR3 length: 12 amino acids. The V and J ends lost 3 bases and 5 bases respectively, with 5 bases between them. For the CDR3, the DNA is TGTGCCAGCAGTTTGAGGGATCAGCCCCAGCATTTT. It codes for CASSLRDQPQHF.

This chain uses TRBV5-1 with TRBJ2-7; 12 nucleotides align to TRBD1. The germline CDR1 and CDR2 sequences are SGHRS and YFSETQ. V lost 4 bases to trimming and J lost 6 bases; unmatched junction nucleotides: 5. The CDR3 contains 14 residues. As DNA, the CDR3 is TGCGCCAGCAGCCTTAAGGGACAGGGGGCCGAGCAGTACTTC. Encoded protein: CASSLKGQGAEQYF.

V and J are TRBV7-2 and TRBJ2-6, with 9 bases identical to TRBD1. This CDR3 contains 16 residues. Germline CDR1 SGHTA, CDR2 FQGNSA. V dropped 5 bases and J dropped 0; count of bases not matched to a gene: 2. The CDR3 region is CASSPDRGSGANVLTF. The CDR3 bases are TGTGCCAGCAGCCCGGACAGGGGCTCTGGGGCCAACGTCCTGACTTTC. Full variable domain (remainder filled in from reference TRBV7-2 and TRBJ2-6): GAGVSQSPSNKVTEKGKDVELRCDPISGHTALYWYRQSLGQGLEFLIYFQGNSAPDKSGLPSDRFSAERTGGSVSTLTIQRTQQEDSAVYLCASSPDRGSGANVLTFGAGSRLTVL.

The chain joins TRBV7-2 to TRBJ2-7, with a tentative D call TRBD2 (7 bases). Germline CDR1 is SGHTA and CDR2 is FQGNSA. The CDR3 is 15 amino acids. Trimming took off 1 base at V and 0 bases at J, with 10 bases between the two ends. CDR3 sequence (DNA): TGTGCCAGCAGCTTAGAGGGGGGGACCTCCTACGAGCAGTACTTC. It yields the protein CASSLEGGTSYEQYF.

The J gene is TRBJ1-5, the V gene TRBV30; 9 nucleotides line up with TRBD1. The CDR3 contains 16 residues. Germline lookup yields CDR1 GTSNPN and CDR2 SVGIG (reference sequence). V lost 2 bases and J lost 0; bases outside the gene matches: 5. This chain's CDR3 is CAWSTRQGGSNQPQHF. CDR3 nucleotide sequence: TGTGCCTGGAGTACTCGACAGGGGGGTAGCAATCAGCCCCAGCATTTT.

The J gene is TRBJ1-2, the V gene TRBV28; the D gene is possibly TRBD1 (5 bases). Germline V CDR1 and CDR2: MDHEN, SYDVKM. V was trimmed by 7 bases and J by 2 bases, leaving 14 bases between them. This CDR3 is built from 14 residues. CDR3 DNA: TGTGCCAGCAAGACAGCAAAATTAAACTATGGCTACACCTTC. As protein: CASKTAKLNYGYTF.

Worth noting for this clone: Mismatch with germline at one junction end may stem from a read error. Additional DNA sequences in this sample encode the identical CDR3. This CDR3 is CASRTGGLRGTEAFF. The DNA for the CDR3 is TGTGCCAGTAGGACAGGGGGCTTAAGGGGCACTGAAGCCTTCTTT. J is TRBJ1-1 and V is TRBV28; 11 positions match TRBD1. CDR1 MDHEN and CDR2 SYDVKM come from the germline V gene. The CDR3 contains 15 residues.

This chain connects TRBV20-1 to TRBJ2-7; D might be TRBD1 (6 bases). V lost 4 bases and J 7 bases, leaving 8 bases between the germline ends. Per germline, CDR1 DFQATT and CDR2 SNEGSKA (reference sequence). The CDR3 totals 10 residues. The CDR3 coding sequence is TGCAGTGCTACAGGGGTTGAGCAGTACTTC. It yields the protein CSATGVEQYF.

The chain couples TRBV7-2 to TRBJ2-2, with D perhaps matching TRBD1 (6 bases). The CDR3 spans 17 residues. V was clipped by 4 bases and J by 1 base, with 16 bases between them. Germline V CDR1 and CDR2: SGHTA, FQGNSA. In DNA, the CDR3 is TGTGCCAGCAGCTCTGACCCGGGACACTTGAACACCGGGGAGCTGTTTTTT. Amino acids: CASSSDPGHLNTGELFF.

The V and J genes are TRBV5-1 and TRBJ1-2; D is uncertain. CDR1 SGHRS and CDR2 YFSETQ come from the germline V gene. This CDR3 has 14 amino acids. The germline V and J ends were trimmed by 4 bases and 5 bases, with 15 bases remaining between them. In DNA, the CDR3 is TGCGCCAGCAGCCTTAGTCTAGCCGGGTATGGCTACACCTTC. It encodes CASSLSLAGYGYTF.